The present TCR beta chain was sequenced within a study of T cells in localized non-small cell lung cancer. Findings and caveats of the study: Researchers found a median 57 of the top 100 tumor clones in adjacent lung.

Clones were read by immunoSEQ multiplex PCR, and TCRdb kept only the in-frame ones, dropping some. This sample has about 30,000 clones; about nine tenths occur once, and the top ten carry approximately 5.2%. In the case of this clone: Its antigen is unknown.

V was pared by 1 base and J by 4 bases, with 10 bases between. CDR1 is SGHTA and CDR2 is FQGNSA in the germline V gene. This CDR3 contains 14 residues. The rearrangement joins TRBV7-2 to TRBJ1-2; D gene unclear. This sample comprised PBMCs, obtained before any cancer treatment. The sequence derives from a man aged 35 to 69 with stage II lung adenocarcinoma. CDR3 nucleotide sequence: TGTGCCAGCAGCTTAGACCCCCGGGGCTATGGCTACACCTTC. Residues: CASSLDPRGYGYTF.